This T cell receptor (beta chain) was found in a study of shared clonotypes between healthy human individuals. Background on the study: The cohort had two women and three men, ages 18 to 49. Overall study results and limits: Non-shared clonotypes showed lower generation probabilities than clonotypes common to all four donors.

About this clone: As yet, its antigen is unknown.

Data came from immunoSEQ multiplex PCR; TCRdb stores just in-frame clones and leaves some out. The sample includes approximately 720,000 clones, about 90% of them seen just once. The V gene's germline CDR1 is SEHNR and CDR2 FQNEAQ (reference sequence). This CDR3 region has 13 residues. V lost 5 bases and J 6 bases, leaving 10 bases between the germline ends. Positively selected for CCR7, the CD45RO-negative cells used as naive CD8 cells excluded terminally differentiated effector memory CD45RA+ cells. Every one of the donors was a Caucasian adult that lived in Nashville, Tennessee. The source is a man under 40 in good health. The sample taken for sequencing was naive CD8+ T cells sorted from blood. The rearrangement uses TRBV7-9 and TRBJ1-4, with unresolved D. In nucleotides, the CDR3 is TGTGCCAGCAGCGCCGAGCCCTATGAAAAACTGTTTTTT. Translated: CASSAEPYEKLFF.